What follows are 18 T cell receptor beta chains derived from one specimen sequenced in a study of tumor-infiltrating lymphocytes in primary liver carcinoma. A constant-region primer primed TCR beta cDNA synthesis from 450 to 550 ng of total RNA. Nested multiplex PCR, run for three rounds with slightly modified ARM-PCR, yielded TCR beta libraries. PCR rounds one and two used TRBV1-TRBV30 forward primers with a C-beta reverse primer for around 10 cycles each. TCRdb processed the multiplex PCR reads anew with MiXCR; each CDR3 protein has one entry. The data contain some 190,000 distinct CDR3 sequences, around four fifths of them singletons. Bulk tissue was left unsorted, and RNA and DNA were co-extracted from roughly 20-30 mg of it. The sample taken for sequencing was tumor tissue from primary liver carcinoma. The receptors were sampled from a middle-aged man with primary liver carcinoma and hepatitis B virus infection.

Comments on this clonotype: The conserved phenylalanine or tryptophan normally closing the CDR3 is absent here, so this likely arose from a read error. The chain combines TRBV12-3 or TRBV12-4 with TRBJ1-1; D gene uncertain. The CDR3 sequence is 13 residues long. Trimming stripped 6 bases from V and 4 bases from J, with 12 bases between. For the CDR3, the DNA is TGTGCCAGCAGGATTCGAATTAGCACTGAAGCTTTCCTT. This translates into CASRIRISTEAFL.

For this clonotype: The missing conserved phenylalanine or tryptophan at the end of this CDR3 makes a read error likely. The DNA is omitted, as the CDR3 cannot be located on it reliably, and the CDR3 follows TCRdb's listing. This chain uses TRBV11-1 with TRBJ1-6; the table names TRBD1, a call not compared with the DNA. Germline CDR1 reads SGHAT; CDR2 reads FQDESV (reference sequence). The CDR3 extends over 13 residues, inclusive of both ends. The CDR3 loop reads CASSRTLVSPPHL.

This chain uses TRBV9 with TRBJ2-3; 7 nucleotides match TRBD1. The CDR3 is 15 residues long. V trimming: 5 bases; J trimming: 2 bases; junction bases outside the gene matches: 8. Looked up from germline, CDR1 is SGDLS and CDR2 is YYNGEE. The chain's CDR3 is CASSTQGQHTDTQYF. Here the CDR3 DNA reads TGTGCCAGCAGTACCCAGGGACAGCACACAGATACGCAGTATTTT.

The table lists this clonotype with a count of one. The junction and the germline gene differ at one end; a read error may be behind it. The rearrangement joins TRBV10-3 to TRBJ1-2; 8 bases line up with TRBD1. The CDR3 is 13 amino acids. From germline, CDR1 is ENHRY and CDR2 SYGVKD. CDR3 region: CTISGTGGGGYTF. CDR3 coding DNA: TGTACCATCAGTGGAACAGGGGGAGGTGGCTACACCTTC.

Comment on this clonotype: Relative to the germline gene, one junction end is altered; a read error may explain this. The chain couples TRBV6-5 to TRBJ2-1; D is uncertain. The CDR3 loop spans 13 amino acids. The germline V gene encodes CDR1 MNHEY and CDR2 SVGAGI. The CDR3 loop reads CDSSSGTYYEQFF. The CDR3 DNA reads TGTGACAGCAGTTCCGGCACTTACTATGAGCAGTTCTTC.

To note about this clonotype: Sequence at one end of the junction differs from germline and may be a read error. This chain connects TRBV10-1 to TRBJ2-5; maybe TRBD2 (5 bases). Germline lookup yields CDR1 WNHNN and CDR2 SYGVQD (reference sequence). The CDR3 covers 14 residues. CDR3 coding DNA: TGCGCCAGCAGTGAAACCGTAACCTGGGAGACCCACTACTTC. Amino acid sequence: CASSETVTWETHYF.

CDR3 bases: TGCAGCGTTGAAGTAACGGGGCTGGGCAATGAGCAGTTCTTC. It codes for CSVEVTGLGNEQFF. The chain is built from TRBV29-1 and TRBJ2-1, with D tentatively TRBD1 or TRBD2 (5 bases each). The CDR3 runs 14 residues. Germline CDR1 and CDR2: SQVTM and ANQGSEA. V lost 1 base and J 6 bases, leaving 13 bases between the germline ends.

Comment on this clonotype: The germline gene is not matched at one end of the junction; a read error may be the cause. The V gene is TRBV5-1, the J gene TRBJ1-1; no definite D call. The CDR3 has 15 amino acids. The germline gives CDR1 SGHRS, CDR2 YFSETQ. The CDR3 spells CVSSSSGRQNTEAFF. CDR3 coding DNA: TGCGTCAGCAGCTCCAGTGGACGTCAGAACACTGAAGCTTTCTTT.

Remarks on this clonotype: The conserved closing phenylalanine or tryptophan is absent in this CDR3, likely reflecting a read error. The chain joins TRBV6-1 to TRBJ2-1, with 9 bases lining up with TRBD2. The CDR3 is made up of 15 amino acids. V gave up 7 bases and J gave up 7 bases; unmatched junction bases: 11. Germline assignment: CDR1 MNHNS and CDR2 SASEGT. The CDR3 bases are TGTGCCAGCATACCAGCGGGAGGACCATCGAATGAGCAGTTCTCC. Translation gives CASIPAGGPSNEQFS.

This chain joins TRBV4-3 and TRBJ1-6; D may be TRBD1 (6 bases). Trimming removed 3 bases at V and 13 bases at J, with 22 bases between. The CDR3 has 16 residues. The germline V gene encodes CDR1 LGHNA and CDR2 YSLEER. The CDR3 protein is CASSHLTRQVGSPLHF. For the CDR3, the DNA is TGCGCCAGCAGCCATCTAACTAGACAGGTGGGGTCTCCCCTCCACTTT.

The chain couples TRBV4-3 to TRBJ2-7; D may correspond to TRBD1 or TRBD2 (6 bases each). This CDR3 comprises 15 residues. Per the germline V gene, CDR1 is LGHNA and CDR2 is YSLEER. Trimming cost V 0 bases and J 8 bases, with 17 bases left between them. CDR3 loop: CASSQDRGAGFKQYF. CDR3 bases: TGCGCCAGCAGCCAAGATAGGGGGGCGGGATTCAAGCAGTACTTC.

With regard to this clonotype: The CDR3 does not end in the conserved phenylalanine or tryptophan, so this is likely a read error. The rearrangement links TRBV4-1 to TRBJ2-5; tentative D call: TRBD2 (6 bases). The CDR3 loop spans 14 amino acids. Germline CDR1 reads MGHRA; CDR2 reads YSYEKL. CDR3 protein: CASSPLDYKETQYL. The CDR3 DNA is TGTGCCAGCAGCCCCCTGGACTATAAAGAGACCCAGTACCTC.

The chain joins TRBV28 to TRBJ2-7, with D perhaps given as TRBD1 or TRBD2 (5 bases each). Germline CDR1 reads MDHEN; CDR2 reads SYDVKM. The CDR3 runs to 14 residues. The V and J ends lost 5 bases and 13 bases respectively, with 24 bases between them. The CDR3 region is CASSPLADQGVDYF. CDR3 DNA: TGTGCCAGCAGTCCCCTGGCGGACCAGGGAGTCGACTACTTC.

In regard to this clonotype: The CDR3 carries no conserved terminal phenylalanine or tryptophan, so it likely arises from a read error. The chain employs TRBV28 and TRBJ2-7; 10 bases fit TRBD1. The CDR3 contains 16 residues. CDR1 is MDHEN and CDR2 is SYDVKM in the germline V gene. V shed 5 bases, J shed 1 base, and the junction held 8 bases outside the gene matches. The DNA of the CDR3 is TGTGCCAGCAGTCCTTACGGGACAGGGGATTCCTACGAGCAGTACATC. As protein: CASSPYGTGDSYEQYI.

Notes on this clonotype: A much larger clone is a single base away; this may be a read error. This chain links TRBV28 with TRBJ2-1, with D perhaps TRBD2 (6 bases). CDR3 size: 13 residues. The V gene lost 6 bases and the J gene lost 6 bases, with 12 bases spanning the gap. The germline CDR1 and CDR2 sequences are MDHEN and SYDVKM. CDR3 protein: CASSWTIPNEQFF. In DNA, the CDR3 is TGTGCCAGCAGCTGGACTATCCCCAATGAGCAGTTCTTC. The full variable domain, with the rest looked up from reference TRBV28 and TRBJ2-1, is DVKVTQSSRYLVKRTGEKVFLECVQDMDHENMFWYRQDPGLGLRLIYFSYDVKMKEKGDIPEGYSVSREKKERFSLILESASTNQTSMYLCASSWTIPNEQFFGPGTRLTVL.

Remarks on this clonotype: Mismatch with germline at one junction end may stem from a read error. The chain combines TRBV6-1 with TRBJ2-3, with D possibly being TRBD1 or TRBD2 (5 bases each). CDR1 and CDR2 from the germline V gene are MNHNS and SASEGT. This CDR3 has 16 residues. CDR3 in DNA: TGTACCAGCAATGTAATAGGAGGACACTACACAGATACGCAGTATTTT. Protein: CTSNVIGGHYTDTQYF.

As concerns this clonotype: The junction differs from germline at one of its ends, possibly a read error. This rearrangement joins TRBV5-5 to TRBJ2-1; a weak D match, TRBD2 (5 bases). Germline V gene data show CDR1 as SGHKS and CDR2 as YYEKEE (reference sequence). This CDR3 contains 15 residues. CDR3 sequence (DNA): TGTGCCAACAGCCCCGACTGGACTGATTCCAATGAGCGGTTCTTC. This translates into CANSPDWTDSNERFF.

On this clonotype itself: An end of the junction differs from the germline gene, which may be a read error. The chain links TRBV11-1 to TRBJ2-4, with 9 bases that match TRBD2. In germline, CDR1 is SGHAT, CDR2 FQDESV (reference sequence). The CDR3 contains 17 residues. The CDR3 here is CPSSFPGTSWTKNILYF. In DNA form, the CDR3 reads TGTCCCAGTAGCTTTCCCGGGACTAGCTGGACCAAAAACATTCTGTACTTC.